The TCR beta chain described here comes from a study of CD4 and CD8 cells across lung adenocarcinoma regions. MiXCR, applied by TCRdb to the PCR reads, yields one record per CDR3 protein. The sample carries thousands of distinct CDR3 sequences, under 70% recorded once. Donors had localized lung adenocarcinoma, a non-small cell lung cancer. Germline V gives CDR1 MNHEY, CDR2 SVGAGI. The CDR3 totals 15 residues. The sequencing input was CD4+ T cells from the center of a lung tumor. V gene TRBV6-5 combines with J gene TRBJ2-1; D call uncertain. The end of the DNA fits TRBJ2-7 better, so the J call may be wrong. This clonotype originated in a female donor with lung adenocarcinoma. The CD4 and CD8 labels of this study may be unreliable. The CDR3 DNA follows: TGTGCCAGCAGTTCCGGATTGACTGTGGGCAACGAGCAGTACTTC. As protein: CASSSGLTVGNEQYF.